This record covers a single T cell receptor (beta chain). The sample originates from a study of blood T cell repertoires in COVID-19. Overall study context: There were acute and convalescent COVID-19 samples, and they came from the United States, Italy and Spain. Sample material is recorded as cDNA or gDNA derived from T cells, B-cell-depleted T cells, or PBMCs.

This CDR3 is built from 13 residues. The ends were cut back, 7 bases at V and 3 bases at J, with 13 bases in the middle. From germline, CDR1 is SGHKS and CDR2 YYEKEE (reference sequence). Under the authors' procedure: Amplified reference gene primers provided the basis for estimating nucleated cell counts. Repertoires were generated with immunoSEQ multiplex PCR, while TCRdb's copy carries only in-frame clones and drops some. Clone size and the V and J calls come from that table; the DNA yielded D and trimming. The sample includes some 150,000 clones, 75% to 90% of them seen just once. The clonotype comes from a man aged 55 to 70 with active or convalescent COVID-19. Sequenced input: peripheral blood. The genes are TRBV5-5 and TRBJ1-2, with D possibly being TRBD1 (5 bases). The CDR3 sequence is CASRDPGDYGYTF. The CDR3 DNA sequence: TGTGCCAGCCGGGACCCGGGGGACTATGGCTACACCTTC.